The present T cell receptor beta chain was sequenced within a study of blood T cells in healthy people across ages. Study background: Through template switching, about one barcoded beta molecule was captured per two T cells, as measured in model experiments.

Findings of the study overall: As age increased, TCR beta diversity per million T cells fell in a roughly linear fashion.

Per-sample yields of isolated PBMCs were at least 6 million. The ends were cut back, 6 bases at V and 2 bases at J, with 14 bases in the middle. Germline V gene lookup returns CDR1 ENHRY and CDR2 SYGVKD. This CDR3 is 14 amino acids long. Using a J-beta primer mix together with a sample-barcoded 5' primer, a second PCR was run for roughly 6 to 11 cycles. TCRdb re-called the 5' RACE reads with MiXCR, one entry per CDR3 protein. The data show about 1.5 million distinct CDR3 sequences, 40% to 45% seen once. As regards this clonotype: Its antigen is still unknown.

The rearrangement uses TRBV10-3 and TRBJ2-7; D not certain. The specimen sequenced was blood. This TCR was sampled from a woman under 30 in good health. The CDR3 sequence: CAISPQTQTYEQYF. Here the CDR3 DNA reads TGTGCCATCAGCCCACAGACACAGACCTACGAGCAGTACTTC.